This T cell receptor (beta chain) was obtained from a study of T-cell memory formation after mild COVID-19 (dated by TCRdb to about 2021). Study-wide context: TCR sequence clusters from the two donors were largely donor specific. The cohort comprised two young, previously healthy adult volunteers, one female and one male. Longitudinal TCRalpha and TCRbeta repertoire sequencing tracked T-cell clones expanding and contracting after mild COVID-19 in two donors. The study at large found these results: Contracting CD4+ clones appeared mostly in the CM and EM memory subsets, whereas CD8+ clones were enriched in EMRA. Only a couple of mild cases were covered by the study, and larger cohorts that include severe cases with pre-infection samples were considered necessary. The detection of some responding clones in pre-infection memory suggests that pre-existing cross-reactive memory T cells joined the SARS-CoV-2 response. From day 15 to 85, contracting clones showed balanced CD4/CD8 phenotypes, whereas a second wave of clones that expanded from day 15 to 37 leaned towards CD4+. SARS-CoV-2 specificity was not confirmed for the second-wave clones peaking on day 37.

Ficoll-Paque density gradient centrifugation was the method used to isolate PBMCs. Sequencing relied on an Illumina NovaSeq 6000. TCRalpha and TCRbeta cDNA libraries were constructed by 5'RACE with constant-segment primers, with sample barcodes and unique molecular identifiers being introduced. Trizol reagent was used to extract RNA from every sample. The libraries were amplified in two PCR steps, and the second step added a second sample barcode and Illumina TruSeq adapters. The libraries were sequenced on an Illumina NovaSeq using 2 x 150 bp paired-end reads. The published analysis was carried out like this. The reads were demultiplexed and collapsed into UMI-guided consensus sequences using migec v1.2.7. Using mixcr v2.1.11, the UMI consensuses were aligned to TRA and TRB V and J templates and assembled into clonotypes. Expanded or contracted clonotypes were those called significant by both edgeR and NoisET, with noise models trained on biological replicates. edgeR calls used a false discovery rate-adjusted p below 0.01 and a log2 fold-change threshold of 1. As an exploratory analysis of dynamics, PCA with hierarchical clustering was applied to max-normalized trajectories of the 1000 most abundant clonotypes. Separately sequenced CD4+ and CD8+ repertoires were used to assign a CD4 or CD8 phenotype to each responding clone. TCRdb trimmed the raw reads at Q25, called clones with MiXCR and kept productive beta chains. One record per CDR3 amino acid sequence lists the most common genes and DNA. Here the V and J calls rest on TCRdb's processing, not on the authors' analysis. In this sample the table shows 380,000 or so distinct CDR3 sequences, approximately 15% of which occur a single time. About 20% of the sample lies in the top ten.

The CDR3 holds 15 amino acids from the cysteine to the phenylalanine. CDR3 DNA is the only sequence kept; it has 45 bases, read in frame from the first base. Trimming takes 2 bases from V and 0 bases from J, and the germline ends sit 8 bases apart. CDR1 and CDR2 are read off the germline V gene (reference sequence) as MNHNY and SVGAGI. This clonotype has just a few counts. What antigen it recognizes has not been identified. Within one base of it there is no much larger clone, and no base qualities were kept. The TCR comes from a man younger than 30 who had mild COVID-19 (a few samples of this study predate the infection). The sample titles of this study are shuffled in the database, so cell type and time point are left out; the donor was told from shared clones. The sample taken for sequencing was PBMCs or a T cell subset sorted from them (not recorded which). In this chain, TRBV6-6 is recombined with TRBJ1-5; no D gene call is confident. At the DNA level, the sequence is TGTGCCAGCAGTTACGCGGGGAATAGCAATCAGCCCCAGCATTTT. It specifies CASSYAGNSNQPQHF.